One TCR beta chain is described in this entry. The sample originates from a study of OX40 agonist ivuxolimab in advanced cancers. Here immunoSEQ multiplex PCR was the method, and the copy in TCRdb shows in-frame clones only, minus some. This table has about 62,000 clones, just under 85% appearing once. Looked up from germline, CDR1 is SGHRS and CDR2 is YFSETQ. The CDR3 extends over 15 amino acids. J lost 6 bases, V lost 4 bases, and 9 bases had no gene match. This chain links TRBV5-1 with TRBJ2-2; 7 positions match TRBD1. Here the sequenced sample was CD4+ or CD8+ T cells sorted from blood, taken in a trial of the OX40 agonist ivuxolimab. The sequence came from an adult with an advanced solid tumor such as melanoma, head and neck, liver or kidney cancer. CDR3: CASSITGDGSGELFF. DNA for the CDR3: TGCGCCAGCAGCATTACAGGGGACGGGTCCGGGGAGCTGTTTTTT.